A selection of T cell receptor beta chains follows, all from one sample in a study of breast tumors, draining lymph nodes, adjacent tissues. TCRdb called the multiplex PCR reads again in MiXCR, with one record for every CDR3 protein. Of some 130,000 distinct CDR3 sequences in the sample, 15% to 20% were seen once. Sequenced input: axillary lymph node tissue. Source of these receptors: a female donor with breast cancer. Some clones in this sample may be carry-over from other donors' samples. CDR3s include the opening cysteine and the closing phenylalanine or tryptophan. Fields, in order: J gene, D gene, V gene, clone size, CDR3 protein, CDR3 DNA. D genes are given only for firm matches. The size of a clone is reported for some rows only, either as once, few or many, or as a class for expanded clones.

J: TRBJ2-1; D: .; V: TRBV12-5; size: many; CDR3: CASGLTPGINEQFF; DNA: TGTGCTAGTGGTTTAACCCCGGGGATCAATGAGCAGTTCTTC
J: TRBJ2-1; D: TRBD1; V: TRBV20-1; size: many; CDR3: CSASSGTGGNEQFF; DNA: TGCAGTGCTAGCTCCGGGACAGGTGGAAATGAGCAGTTCTTC
J: TRBJ2-7; D: TRBD1; V: TRBV5-1; size: many; CDR3: CASSMAGTGAYEQYF; DNA: TGCGCCAGCAGCATGGCCGGGACAGGGGCCTACGAGCAGTACTTC
J: TRBJ1-2; D: TRBD1; V: TRBV4-1; size: many; CDR3: CASSQDNLRTGTYGYTF; DNA: TGCGCCAGCAGCCAAGACAATTTGAGGACAGGGACCTATGGCTACACCTTC
J: TRBJ2-2; D: .; V: TRBV10-1; size: many; CDR3: CASSEGWGTVGTGELFF; DNA: TGCGCCAGCAGTGAAGGTTGGGGTACTGTGGGCACCGGGGAGCTGTTTTTT
J: TRBJ2-6; D: .; V: TRBV6-5; size: few; CDR3: CASSFNPGAGANVLTF; DNA: TGTGCCAGCAGTTTCAACCCAGGGGCAGGGGCCAACGTCCTGACTTTC
J: TRBJ2-3; D: .; V: TRBV27; size: .; CDR3: CASSRRDGATDTQYF; DNA: TGTGCCAGCAGTCGCCGGGACGGTGCCACAGATACGCAGTATTTT
J: TRBJ2-7; D: .; V: TRBV4-2; size: many; CDR3: CASSHGDTMGNEQYF; DNA: TGTGCCAGCAGCCACGGGGACACGATGGGGAACGAGCAGTACTTC
J: TRBJ2-2; D: .; V: TRBV7-3; size: many; CDR3: CASSLSPGHTGELFF; DNA: TGTGCCAGCAGCTTAAGTCCGGGACACACCGGGGAGCTGTTTTTT
J: TRBJ2-5; D: TRBD2; V: TRBV3-1; size: .; CDR3: CASSQESLAAETQYF; DNA: TGTGCCAGCAGCCAAGAAAGCCTAGCGGCCGAGACCCAGTACTTC
J: TRBJ1-2; D: TRBD1; V: TRBV19; size: few; CDR3: CASSMRTGGFYGYTF; DNA: TGTGCCAGTAGTATGCGAACAGGGGGGTTCTATGGCTACACCTTC
J: TRBJ2-1; D: TRBD2; V: TRBV3-1; size: many; CDR3: CASSQSGTSGVFF; DNA: TGTGCCAGCAGCCAATCAGGGACTAGCGGGGTGTTCTTC
J: TRBJ2-6; D: .; V: TRBV11-2; size: many; CDR3: CASSDPSFSGANVLTF; DNA: TGTGCCAGCAGCGACCCCTCCTTCTCTGGGGCCAACGTCCTGACTTTC
J: TRBJ2-7; D: .; V: TRBV4-1; size: many; CDR3: CASSQDRQQTHF; DNA: TGCGCCAGCAGCCAAGATCGACAGCAAACCCACTTC
J: TRBJ2-5; D: TRBD2; V: TRBV20-1; size: many; CDR3: CSAVGLAGVASQETQYF; DNA: TGCAGTGCCGTCGGACTAGCGGGGGTCGCCTCCCAAGAGACCCAGTACTTC
J: TRBJ2-1; D: .; V: TRBV27; size: many; CDR3: CASWPGGYNEQFF; DNA: TGTGCCAGCTGGCCTGGGGGTTACAATGAGCAGTTCTTC
J: TRBJ2-7; D: .; V: TRBV3-1; size: many; CDR3: CASSQDLGEQYF; DNA: TGTGCCAGCAGCCAAGATCTTGGGGAGCAGTACTTC
J: TRBJ1-2; D: .; V: TRBV27; size: many; CDR3: CASSLSSGGGVDGYTF; DNA: TGTGCCAGCAGTTTATCGAGTGGGGGGGGAGTCGATGGCTACACCTTC
J: TRBJ2-1; D: .; V: TRBV18; size: many; CDR3: CASSPPTRRAGEQFF; DNA: TGTGCCAGCTCACCCCCGACACGGCGCGCGGGTGAGCAGTTCTTC
J: TRBJ2-7; D: TRBD2; V: TRBV27; size: many; CDR3: CASRPAGLAGYEQYF; DNA: TGTGCCAGCAGACCCGCTGGACTAGCGGGCTACGAGCAGTACTTC
J: TRBJ2-6; D: .; V: TRBV5-1; size: .; CDR3: CASTMTRSGANVLTF; DNA: TGCGCCAGCACCATGACAAGATCTGGGGCCAACGTCCTGACTTTC
J: TRBJ2-7; D: .; V: TRBV4-2; size: many; CDR3: CASSQDSGRAYEQYF; DNA: TGTGCCAGCAGCCAAGATTCGGGGCGAGCCTACGAGCAGTACTTC
J: TRBJ1-4; D: .; V: TRBV3-1; size: many; CDR3: CASSQGVDEKLFF; DNA: TGTGCCAGCAGCCAAGGTGTGGATGAAAAACTGTTTTTT
J: TRBJ1-6; D: .; V: TRBV10-3; size: many; CDR3: CAISDRATSPLHF; DNA: TGTGCCATCAGTGACAGGGCCACTTCACCCCTCCACTTT
J: TRBJ2-7; D: .; V: TRBV2; size: many; CDR3: CANRVGYEQYF; DNA: TGTGCCAACCGGGTGGGATACGAGCAGTACTTC